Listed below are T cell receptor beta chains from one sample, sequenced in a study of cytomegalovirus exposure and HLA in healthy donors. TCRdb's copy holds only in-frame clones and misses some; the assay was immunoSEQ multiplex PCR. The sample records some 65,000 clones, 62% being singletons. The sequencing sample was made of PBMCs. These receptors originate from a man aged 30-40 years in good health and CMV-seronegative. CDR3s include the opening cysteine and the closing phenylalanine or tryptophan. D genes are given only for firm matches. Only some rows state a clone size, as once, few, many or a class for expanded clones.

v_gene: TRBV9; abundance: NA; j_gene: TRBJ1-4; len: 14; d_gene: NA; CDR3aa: CASSSWDGGEKLFF; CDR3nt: TGTGCCAGCAGCTCATGGGATGGAGGCGAAAAACTGTTTTTT
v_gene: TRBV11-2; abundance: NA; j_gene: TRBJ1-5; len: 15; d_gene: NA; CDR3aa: CASSIDGGINQPQHF; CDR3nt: TGTGCCAGCAGCATAGACGGAGGGATCAATCAGCCCCAGCATTTT
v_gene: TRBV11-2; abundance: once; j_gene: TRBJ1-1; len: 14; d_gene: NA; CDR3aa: CASSPGVGGTEAFF; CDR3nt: TGTGCCAGCAGCCCAGGAGTCGGGGGGACTGAAGCTTTCTTT
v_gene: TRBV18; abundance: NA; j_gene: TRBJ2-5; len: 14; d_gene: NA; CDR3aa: CASSPRGMGETQYF; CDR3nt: TGTGCCAGCTCACCACGGGGCATGGGAGAGACCCAGTACTTC
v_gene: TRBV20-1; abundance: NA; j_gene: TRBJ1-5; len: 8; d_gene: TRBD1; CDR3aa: CSAGGGHF; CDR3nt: TGCAGTGCAGGGGGCGGGCATTTT
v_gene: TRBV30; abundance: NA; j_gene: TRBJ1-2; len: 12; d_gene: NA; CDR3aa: CACPLASGGYTF; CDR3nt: TGTGCCTGTCCGCTAGCTAGCGGTGGCTACACCTTC
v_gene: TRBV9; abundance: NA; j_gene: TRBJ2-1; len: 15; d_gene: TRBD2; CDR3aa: CASSVSGVGYNEQFF; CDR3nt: TGTGCCAGCAGCGTGAGCGGGGTGGGGTACAATGAGCAGTTCTTC
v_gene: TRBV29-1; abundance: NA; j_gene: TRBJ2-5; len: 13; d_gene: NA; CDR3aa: CSVGEGAGETQYF; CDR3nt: TGCAGCGTTGGCGAGGGAGCGGGAGAGACCCAGTACTTC
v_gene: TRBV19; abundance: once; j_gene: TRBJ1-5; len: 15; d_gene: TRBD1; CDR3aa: CASSSWTGSGQPQHF; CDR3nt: TGTGCCAGTAGTTCCTGGACAGGATCAGGTCAGCCCCAGCATTTT
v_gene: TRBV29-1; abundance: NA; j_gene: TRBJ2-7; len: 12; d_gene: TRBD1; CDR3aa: CSAAGGSDEQYF; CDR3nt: TGCAGCGCCGCAGGGGGTAGCGACGAGCAGTACTTC
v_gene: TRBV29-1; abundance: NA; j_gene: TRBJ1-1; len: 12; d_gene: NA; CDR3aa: CSVLQGITEAFF; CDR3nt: TGCAGCGTGCTACAGGGTATCACTGAAGCTTTCTTT
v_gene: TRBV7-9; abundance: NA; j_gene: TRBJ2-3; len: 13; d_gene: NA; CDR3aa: CASSQAPTDTQYF; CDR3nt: TGTGCCAGCAGCCAAGCCCCCACAGATACGCAGTATTTT
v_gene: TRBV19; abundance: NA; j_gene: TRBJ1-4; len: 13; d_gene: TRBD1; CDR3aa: CASTSGGREKLFF; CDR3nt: TGTGCCAGTACCTCAGGGGGTAGGGAAAAACTGTTTTTT
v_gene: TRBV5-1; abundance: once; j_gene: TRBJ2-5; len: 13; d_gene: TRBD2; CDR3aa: CASSRGDQETQYF; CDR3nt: TGCGCCAGCAGCCGGGGGGACCAAGAGACCCAGTACTTC
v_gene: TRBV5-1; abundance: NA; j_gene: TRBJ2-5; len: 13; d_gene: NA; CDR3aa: CASSLTGMETQYF; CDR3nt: TGCGCCAGCAGCTTGACAGGGATGGAGACCCAGTACTTC
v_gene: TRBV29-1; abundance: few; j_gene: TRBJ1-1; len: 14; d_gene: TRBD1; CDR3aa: CSVQGGKSITEAFF; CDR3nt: TGCAGCGTACAGGGGGGTAAAAGTATAACTGAAGCTTTCTTT
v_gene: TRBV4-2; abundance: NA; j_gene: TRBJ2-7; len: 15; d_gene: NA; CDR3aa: CASSQGTGTTYEQYF; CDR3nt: TGTGCCAGCAGCCAAGGTACCGGGACAACCTACGAGCAGTACTTC
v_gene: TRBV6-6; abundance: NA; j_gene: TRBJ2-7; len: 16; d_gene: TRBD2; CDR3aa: CASSILAGSISYEQYF; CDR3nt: TGTGCCAGCAGTATCCTAGCGGGGTCCATCTCCTACGAGCAGTACTTC
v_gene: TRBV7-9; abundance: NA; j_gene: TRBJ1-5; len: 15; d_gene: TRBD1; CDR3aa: CASSLEGAGEQPQHF; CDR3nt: TGTGCCAGCAGCTTAGAGGGGGCTGGAGAGCAGCCCCAGCATTTT
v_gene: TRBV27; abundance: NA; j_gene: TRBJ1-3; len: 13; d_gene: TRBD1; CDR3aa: CASSSDRGRAWYF; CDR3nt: TGTGCCAGCAGTTCAGACAGGGGGAGAGCATGGTATTTT
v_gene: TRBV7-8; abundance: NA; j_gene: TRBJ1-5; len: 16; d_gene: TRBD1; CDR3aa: CASSLELDRGNQPQHF; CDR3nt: TGTGCCAGCAGCTTAGAGCTGGACAGGGGCAATCAGCCCCAGCATTTT
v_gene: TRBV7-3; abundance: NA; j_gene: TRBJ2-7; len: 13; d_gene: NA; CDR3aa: CASLGGGGYEQYF; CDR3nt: TGTGCCAGCCTGGGGGGTGGGGGCTACGAGCAGTACTTC
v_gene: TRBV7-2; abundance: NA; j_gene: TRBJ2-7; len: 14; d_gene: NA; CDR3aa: CASSFYSGNYEQYF; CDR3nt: TGTGCCAGCAGCTTTTATAGCGGCAACTACGAGCAGTACTTC
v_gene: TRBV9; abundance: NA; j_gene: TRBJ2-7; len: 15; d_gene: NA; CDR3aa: CASSVSGQNSYEQYF; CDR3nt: TGTGCCAGCAGCGTGTCTGGACAGAACTCCTACGAGCAGTACTTC
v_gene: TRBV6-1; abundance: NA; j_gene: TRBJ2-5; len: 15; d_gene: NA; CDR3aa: CASSEATGGQETQYF; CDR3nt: TGTGCCAGCAGTGAAGCGACAGGAGGTCAAGAGACCCAGTACTTC
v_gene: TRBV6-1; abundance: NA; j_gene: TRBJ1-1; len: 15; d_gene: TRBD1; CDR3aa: CASRTGGFPGTEAFF; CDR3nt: TGTGCCAGCAGGACAGGGGGGTTCCCGGGCACTGAAGCTTTCTTT
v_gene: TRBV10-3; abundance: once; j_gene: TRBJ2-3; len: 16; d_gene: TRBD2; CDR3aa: CAISEGAGGPSDTQYF; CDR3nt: TGTGCCATCAGTGAGGGGGCGGGGGGGCCCTCAGATACGCAGTATTTT
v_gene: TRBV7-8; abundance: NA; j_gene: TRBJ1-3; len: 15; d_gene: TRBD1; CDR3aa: CASSLGQGVGNTIYF; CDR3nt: TGTGCCAGCAGCTTAGGTCAGGGGGTCGGAAACACCATATATTTT
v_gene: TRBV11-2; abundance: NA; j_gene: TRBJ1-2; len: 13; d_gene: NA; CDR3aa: CASSLVPMQGYTF; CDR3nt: TGTGCCAGCAGCTTAGTTCCCATGCAGGGCTACACCTTC
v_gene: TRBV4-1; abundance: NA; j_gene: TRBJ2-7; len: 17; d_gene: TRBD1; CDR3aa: CASSQETARDRTYEQYF; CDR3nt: TGCGCCAGCAGCCAAGAGACAGCCAGGGACAGAACCTACGAGCAGTACTTC
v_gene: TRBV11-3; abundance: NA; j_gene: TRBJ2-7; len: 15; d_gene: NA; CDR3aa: CASSLDLGAGYEQYF; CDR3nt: TGTGCCAGCAGCTTAGATTTGGGGGCTGGGTACGAGCAGTACTTC
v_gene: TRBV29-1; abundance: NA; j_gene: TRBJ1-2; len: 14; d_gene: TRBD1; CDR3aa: CSVVSGTVNYGYTF; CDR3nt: TGCAGCGTTGTATCCGGGACAGTAAACTATGGCTACACCTTC
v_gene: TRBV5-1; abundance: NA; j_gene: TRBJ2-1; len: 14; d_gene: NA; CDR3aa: CASSGLAGGNEQFF; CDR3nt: TGCGCCAGCAGCGGACTTGCCGGAGGCAATGAGCAGTTCTTC
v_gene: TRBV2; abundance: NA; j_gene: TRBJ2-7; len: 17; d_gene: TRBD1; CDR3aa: CASSERRIRDRGGEQYF; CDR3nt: TGTGCCAGCAGTGAAAGGAGGATACGGGACAGAGGTGGCGAGCAGTACTTC
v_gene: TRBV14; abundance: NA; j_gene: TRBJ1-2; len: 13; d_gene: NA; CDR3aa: CASSQDQGYGYTF; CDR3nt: TGTGCCAGCAGCCAAGATCAGGGGTATGGCTACACCTTC
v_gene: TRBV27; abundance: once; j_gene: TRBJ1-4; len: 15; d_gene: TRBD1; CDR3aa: CASSTRTGGYGKLFF; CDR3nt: TGTGCCAGCAGTACCAGGACAGGGGGGTATGGAAAACTGTTTTTT
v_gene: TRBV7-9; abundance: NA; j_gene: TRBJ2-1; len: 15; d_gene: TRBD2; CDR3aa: CASSVSGGASNEQFF; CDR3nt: TGTGCCAGCAGCGTAAGCGGGGGGGCCAGCAATGAGCAGTTCTTC
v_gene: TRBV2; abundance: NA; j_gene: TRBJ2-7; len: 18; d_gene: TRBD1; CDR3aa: CASSPSGTGGLSSYEQYF; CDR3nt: TGTGCCAGCAGCCCCTCCGGGACAGGCGGCTTAAGCTCCTACGAGCAGTACTTC
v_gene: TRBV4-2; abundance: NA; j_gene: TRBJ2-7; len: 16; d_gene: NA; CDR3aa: CASSQDFQDSNYEQYF; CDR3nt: TGTGCCAGCAGCCAAGATTTCCAGGACAGTAACTACGAGCAGTACTTC
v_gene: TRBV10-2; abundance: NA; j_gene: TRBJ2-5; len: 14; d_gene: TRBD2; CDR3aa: CASSELTWEGTQYF; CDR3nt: TGCGCCAGCAGTGAGTTAACCTGGGAGGGGACCCAGTACTTC
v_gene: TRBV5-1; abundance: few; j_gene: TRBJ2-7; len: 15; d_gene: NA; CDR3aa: CASSLGGADQGEQYF; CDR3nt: TGCGCCAGCAGCTTGGGGGGAGCGGACCAGGGGGAGCAGTACTTC
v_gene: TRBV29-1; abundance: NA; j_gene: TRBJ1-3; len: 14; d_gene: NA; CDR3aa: CSVGGDSSGNTIYF; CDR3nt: TGCAGCGTTGGGGGCGATAGCTCTGGAAACACCATATATTTT
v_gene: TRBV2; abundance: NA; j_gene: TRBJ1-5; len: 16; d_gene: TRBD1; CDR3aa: CASSEAHRGTGQPQHF; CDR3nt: TGTGCCAGCAGTGAAGCTCACAGGGGGACGGGGCAGCCCCAGCATTTT
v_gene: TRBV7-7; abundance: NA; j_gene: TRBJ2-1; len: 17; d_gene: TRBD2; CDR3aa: CASSLAPLSGGHDEQFF; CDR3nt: TGTGCCAGCAGCTTAGCCCCCCTTAGCGGGGGGCACGATGAGCAGTTCTTC
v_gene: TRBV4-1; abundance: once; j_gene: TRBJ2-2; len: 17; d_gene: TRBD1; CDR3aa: CASLPGQGSSNTGELFF; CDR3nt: TGCGCCAGCTTACCGGGACAGGGATCTTCGAACACCGGGGAGCTGTTTTTT
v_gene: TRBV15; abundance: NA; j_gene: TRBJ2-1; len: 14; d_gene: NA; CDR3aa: CATSILAGFDEQFF; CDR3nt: TGTGCCACCAGCATACTAGCAGGATTCGATGAGCAGTTCTTC
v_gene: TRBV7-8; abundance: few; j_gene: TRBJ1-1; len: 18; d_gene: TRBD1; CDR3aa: CASSLNIWDRGRGTEAFF; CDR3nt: TGTGCCAGCAGCTTAAATATTTGGGACAGGGGGCGCGGCACTGAAGCTTTCTTT
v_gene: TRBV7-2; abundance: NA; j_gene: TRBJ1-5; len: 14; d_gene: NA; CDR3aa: CASSLDSGTQPQHF; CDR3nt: TGTGCCAGCAGCTTAGATTCCGGGACACAGCCCCAGCATTTT
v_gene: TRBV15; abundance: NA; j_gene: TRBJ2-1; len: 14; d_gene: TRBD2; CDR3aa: CATSRDRVAGEQFF; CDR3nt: TGTGCCACCAGCAGAGATCGGGTAGCGGGAGAGCAGTTCTTC
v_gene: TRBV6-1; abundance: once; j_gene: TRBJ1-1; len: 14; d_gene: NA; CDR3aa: CASRRVRWNTEAFF; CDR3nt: TGTGCCAGCAGGCGGGTCCGGTGGAACACTGAAGCTTTCTTT
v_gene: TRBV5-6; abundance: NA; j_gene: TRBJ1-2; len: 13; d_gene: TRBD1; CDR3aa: CASSYDRVRGYTF; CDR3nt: TGTGCCAGCAGCTACGACAGGGTACGTGGCTACACCTTC
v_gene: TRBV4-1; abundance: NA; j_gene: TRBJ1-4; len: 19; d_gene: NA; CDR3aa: CASSQEEDDITGLEEKLFF; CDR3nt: TGCGCCAGCAGCCAAGAAGAAGACGATATTACAGGATTGGAGGAAAAACTGTTTTTT
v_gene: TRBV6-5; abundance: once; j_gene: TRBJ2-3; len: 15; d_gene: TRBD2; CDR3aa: CASSRTSGPTDTQYF; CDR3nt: TGTGCCAGCAGTCGAACTAGCGGGCCCACAGATACGCAGTATTTT
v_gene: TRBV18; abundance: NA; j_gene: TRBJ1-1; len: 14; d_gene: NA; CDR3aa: CASSPTGLNTEAFF; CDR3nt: TGTGCCAGCTCACCGACAGGTTTGAACACTGAAGCTTTCTTT
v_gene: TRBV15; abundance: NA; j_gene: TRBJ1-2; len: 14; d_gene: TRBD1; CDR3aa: CATSKDRVNYGYTF; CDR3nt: TGTGCCACCAGCAAAGACAGGGTGAACTATGGCTACACCTTC